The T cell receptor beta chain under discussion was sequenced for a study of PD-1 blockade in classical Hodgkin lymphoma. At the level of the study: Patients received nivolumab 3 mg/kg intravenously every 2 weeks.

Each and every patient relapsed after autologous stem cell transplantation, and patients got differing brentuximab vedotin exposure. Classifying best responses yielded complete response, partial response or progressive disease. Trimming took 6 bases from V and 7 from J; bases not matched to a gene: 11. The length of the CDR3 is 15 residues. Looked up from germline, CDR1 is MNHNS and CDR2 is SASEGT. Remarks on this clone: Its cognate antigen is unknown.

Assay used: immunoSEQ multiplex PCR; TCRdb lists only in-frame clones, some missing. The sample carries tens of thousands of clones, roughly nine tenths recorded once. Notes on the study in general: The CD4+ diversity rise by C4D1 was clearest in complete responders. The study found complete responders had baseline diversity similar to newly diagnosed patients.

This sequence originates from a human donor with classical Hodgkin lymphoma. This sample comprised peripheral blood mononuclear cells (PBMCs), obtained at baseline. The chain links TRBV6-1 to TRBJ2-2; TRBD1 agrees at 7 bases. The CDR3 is CASRALTGSGGELFF. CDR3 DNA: TGTGCCAGCAGGGCTCTGACAGGGTCGGGCGGGGAGCTGTTTTTT.